Listed below are T cell receptor beta chains from one sample, sequenced in a study of identical twins. TCRdb redid the calling of the 5' RACE reads with MiXCR, one entry per CDR3 protein. The sample holds about 190,000 distinct CDR3 sequences, roughly 15% seen once. These records were also assigned to another study, of T cells expressing NK-cell markers.

Material: CD8+ T cells sorted from blood. The receptors shown here come from a woman aged 18 to 35 in good health. CDR3s include the opening cysteine and the closing phenylalanine or tryptophan. D genes are given only for firm matches. Not every row has a clone size; where given, it reads once, few, many or a size class.

J gene	D gene	V gene	clone size	CDR3 DNA	CDR3 protein
TRBJ2-7	NA	TRBV7-9	NA	TGTGCCAGCAGCTTAGCTGCCAACCCCTCCTACGAGCAGTACTTC	CASSLAANPSYEQYF
TRBJ2-2	NA	TRBV2	few	TGTGCCAGCAGTGAGAGACCGGGGGAGCTGTTTTTT	CASSERPGELFF
TRBJ2-5	NA	TRBV12-3/TRBV12-4	NA	TGTGCCAGCAGTTTAGGTCCGGAGACCCAGTACTTC	CASSLGPETQYF
TRBJ1-1	TRBD1	TRBV12-3/TRBV12-4	few	TGTGCCAGCAGTTCCCAGACAGGGGACTACACTGAAGCTTTCTTT	CASSSQTGDYTEAFF
TRBJ2-2	NA	TRBV6-1	many	TGTGCCAGCATTGTAGGGAGAGACGCCGGGGAGCTGTTTTTT	CASIVGRDAGELFF
TRBJ2-7	NA	TRBV29-1	few	TGCAGCGCCTTGGTGGGGAAAAGCTCCTACGAGCAGTACTTC	CSALVGKSSYEQYF
TRBJ2-1	NA	TRBV5-1	NA	TGCGCCAGCAGCTTTATAGGGCCTGCCACTACAAACAATGAGCAGTTCTTC	CASSFIGPATTNNEQFF
TRBJ2-3	NA	TRBV27	few	TGTGCCAGCACCAATGCCGATACGCAGTATTTT	CASTNADTQYF
TRBJ2-1	TRBD1	TRBV25-1	NA	TGTGCCAGCCGAACAGGGGTTGAGCAGTTCTTC	CASRTGVEQFF
TRBJ2-4	TRBD2	TRBV27	NA	TGTGCCAGCAGTCCTGGGACTATGGGGGACATTCAGTACTTC	CASSPGTMGDIQYF
TRBJ2-1	TRBD2	TRBV4-3	many	TGCGCCAGCAGCCAAGATGAGGCTAGCGGGAGGCAGGATGAGCAGTTCTTC	CASSQDEASGRQDEQFF
TRBJ2-1	TRBD1	TRBV20-1	NA	TGCAGTGCTAGAGGGGAGGGGACAGGGGCTTACCTTGAGCAGTTCTTC	CSARGEGTGAYLEQFF
TRBJ2-7	NA	TRBV6-6	NA	TGTGCCAGCATGACAGCGAACTACGAGCAGTACTTC	CASMTANYEQYF
TRBJ2-3	TRBD2	TRBV30	few	TGTGCCTGGAGTGTACTGGCTAGCGGGGCCGCCGCGTATTTT	CAWSVLASGAAAYF
TRBJ2-5	NA	TRBV20-1	few	TGCAGTGCAGGGACCTTAACCCAAGAGACCCAGTACTTC	CSAGTLTQETQYF
TRBJ1-1	TRBD1	TRBV9	NA	TGTGCCAGCAGCGACCCGGACAGGGGGCTGAACACTGAAGCTTTCTTT	CASSDPDRGLNTEAFF
TRBJ2-7	NA	TRBV7-9	few	TGTGCCAGCAGCGTGGCGGTGGCGGCGTCCTACGAGCAGTACTTC	CASSVAVAASYEQYF
TRBJ2-7	TRBD1	TRBV4-2	few	TGTGCCAGCAGCCCCCTAGAGGGGGCCTCCTACGAGCAGTACTTC	CASSPLEGASYEQYF
TRBJ2-7	TRBD1	TRBV11-2	many	TGTGCCAGCAGCTCCCGGGACAGGGGGCCCGAGCAGTACTTC	CASSSRDRGPEQYF
TRBJ1-1	NA	TRBV9	few	TGTGCCAGCAGTGGGGGGAGGGGCTTGAACACTGAAGCTTTCTTT	CASSGGRGLNTEAFF
TRBJ2-5	TRBD2	TRBV5-6	NA	TGTGCCAGCAGCTTAGCGGGGAGCCTAAGAGGGGAGACCCAGTACTTC	CASSLAGSLRGETQYF
TRBJ2-7	NA	TRBV5-1	NA	TGCGCCAGCAGCTTAACATGGGGCGAGCAGTACTTC	CASSLTWGEQYF
TRBJ2-1	TRBD2	TRBV6-1	NA	TGTGCCAGCAGCCTACTAGCGGGGGTCTACAATGAGCAGTTCTTC	CASSLLAGVYNEQFF
TRBJ2-6	TRBD1	TRBV30	NA	TGTGCCTGGAATCCAGGACAGGGGTTTGGGGCCAACGTCCTGACTTTC	CAWNPGQGFGANVLTF
TRBJ2-7	TRBD1	TRBV12-3/TRBV12-4	few	TGTGCCAGCAGTTCCTCCGACAGGGGGAGCAGATACGAGCAGTACTTC	CASSSSDRGSRYEQYF
TRBJ2-3	NA	TRBV6-1	NA	TGTGCCAGCAATGGTAGTCCGGAAACAGATACGCAGTATTTT	CASNGSPETDTQYF
TRBJ2-5	NA	TRBV27	NA	TGTGCCAGCAGTCTGGACCGCCACCAAGAGACCCAGTACTTC	CASSLDRHQETQYF
TRBJ2-7	NA	TRBV20-1	NA	TGCAGTGCAAGACTAGTTAGCGAGCAGTACTTC	CSARLVSEQYF
TRBJ2-1	TRBD2	TRBV12-5	NA	TGTGCTAGTGGCCTAGCGGGGGGTCTTGATGAGCAGTTCTTC	CASGLAGGLDEQFF
TRBJ2-6	NA	TRBV9	NA	TGTGCCAGCACAGTCGGGGAGGTAGGGGCCAACGTCCTGACTTTC	CASTVGEVGANVLTF
TRBJ2-4	NA	TRBV4-1	few	TGCGCCAGCAGCCAATTCGCGGGTGCTAACATTCAGTACTTC	CASSQFAGANIQYF
TRBJ2-7	NA	TRBV20-1	NA	TGCAGTGCTAGTGGGGGGGCCCGTCCCTACGAGCAGTACTTC	CSASGGARPYEQYF
TRBJ2-7	NA	TRBV15	NA	TGTGCCACCAGCAGAGGGGCCGGGAGCGAGCAGTACTTC	CATSRGAGSEQYF
TRBJ2-4	NA	TRBV24-1	medium-sized	TGTGCCACCAGCGATTCCGGAAACATTCAGTACTTC	CATSDSGNIQYF
TRBJ2-3	NA	TRBV6-4	few	TGTGCCAGCAGTGACGGGGCTGGCGCAGATACGCAGTATTTT	CASSDGAGADTQYF
TRBJ2-1	NA	TRBV12-3/TRBV12-4	many	TGTGCCAGCAGTTTAGGATATGAGCAGTTCTTC	CASSLGYEQFF
TRBJ2-1	TRBD1	TRBV24-1	NA	TGTGCCACCTCGACAGGGTTCAATGAGCAGTTCTTC	CATSTGFNEQFF
TRBJ2-1	NA	TRBV7-2	NA	TGTGCCAGGAGCCCCCCCTTAGCCAATGAGCAGTTCTTC	CARSPPLANEQFF
TRBJ2-1	TRBD1	TRBV24-1	many	TGTGCCACCAGTGAACCAGGGGGCAATGAGCAGTTCTTC	CATSEPGGNEQFF
TRBJ1-1	TRBD1	TRBV15	many	TGTGCCACCAGCAGAGGATTCGGAGGGGGCGAATCCGAGGCTTTCTTT	CATSRGFGGGESEAFF
TRBJ1-5	NA	TRBV3-1	few	TGTGCCAGCAGCCAAGACTCCTCGGGGAATCAGCCCCAGCATTTT	CASSQDSSGNQPQHF
TRBJ2-7	NA	TRBV20-1	few	TGCAGTGCTAGGACTACCTCCTCCTACGAGCAGTACTTC	CSARTTSSYEQYF
TRBJ2-5	TRBD1	TRBV5-6	NA	TGTGCCAGCAGCTTGGGACAGGGTGGAGGGACCCAGTACTTC	CASSLGQGGGTQYF
TRBJ2-2	NA	TRBV6-5	NA	TGTGCCAGCAGTCACTTTAACACCGGGGAGCTGTTTTTT	CASSHFNTGELFF
TRBJ2-6	TRBD1	TRBV2	NA	TGTGCCAGCGCTTTGACAGGACAGGATCTAGGAGCCAACGTCCTGACTTTC	CASALTGQDLGANVLTF
TRBJ2-1	TRBD1	TRBV5-1	few	TGCGCCAGCCAGGGGGTAAAATTTAGTGAGCAGTTCTTC	CASQGVKFSEQFF
TRBJ1-1	NA	TRBV5-1	few	TGCGCCAGCAGCTCCCGGCATGGAGGGGACATGTCAGAAGCTTTCTTT	CASSSRHGGDMSEAFF
TRBJ2-3	NA	TRBV20-1	NA	TGCAGTGTTTGGGGCCAGGCTTGGGGGAGCACAGATACGCAGTATTTT	CSVWGQAWGSTDTQYF
TRBJ1-4	TRBD1	TRBV27	few	TGTGCCAGCAGTTTACAGGGGGGAAAACTGTTTTTT	CASSLQGGKLFF
TRBJ2-7	NA	TRBV27	few	TGTGCCAGCAGTTTTGCGCGAACGCGGGGTGAGCAGTACTTC	CASSFARTRGEQYF
TRBJ2-2	NA	TRBV2	NA	TGTGCCAGCAGTGAAGCCATCTACACATTATCGAACGGGGAGCTGTTTTTT	CASSEAIYTLSNGELFF